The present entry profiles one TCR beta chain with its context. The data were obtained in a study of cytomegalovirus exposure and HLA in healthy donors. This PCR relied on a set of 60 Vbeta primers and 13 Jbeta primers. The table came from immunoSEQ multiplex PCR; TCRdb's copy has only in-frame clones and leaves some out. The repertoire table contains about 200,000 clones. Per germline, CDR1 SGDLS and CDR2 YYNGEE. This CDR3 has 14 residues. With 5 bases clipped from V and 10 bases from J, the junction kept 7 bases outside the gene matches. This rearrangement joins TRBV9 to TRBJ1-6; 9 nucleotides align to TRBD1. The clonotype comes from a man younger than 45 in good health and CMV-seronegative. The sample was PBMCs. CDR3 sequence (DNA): TGTGCCAGCAGGACGGGACAGGGTCAATCACCCCTCCACTTT. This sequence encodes CASRTGQGQSPLHF.